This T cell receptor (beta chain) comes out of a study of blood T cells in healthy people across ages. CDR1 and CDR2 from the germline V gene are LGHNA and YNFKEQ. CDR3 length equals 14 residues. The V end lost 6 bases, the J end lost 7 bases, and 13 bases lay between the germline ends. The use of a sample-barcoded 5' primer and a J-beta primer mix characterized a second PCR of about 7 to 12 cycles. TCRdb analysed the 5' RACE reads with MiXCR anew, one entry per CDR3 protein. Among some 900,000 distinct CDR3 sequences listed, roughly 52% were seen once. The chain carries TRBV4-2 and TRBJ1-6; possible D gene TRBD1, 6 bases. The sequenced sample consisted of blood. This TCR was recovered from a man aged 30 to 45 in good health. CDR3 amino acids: CASRGQPTNSPLHF. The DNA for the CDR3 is TGTGCCAGCAGAGGACAGCCAACAAATTCACCCCTCCACTTT.